One and the same sample provided the 29 T cell receptor beta chains below, sequenced in a study of glioma-infiltrating T cells. The iRepertoire nested amplicon-rescue multiplex PCR amplified TCR alpha and beta CDR3s from RNA. Via MiXCR, TCRdb re-called the multiplex PCR reads, giving one row per CDR3 protein. The profile shows a few hundred thousand distinct CDR3 sequences, around 45% of them singletons. The sequenced sample consisted of glioma tissue, nonneoplastic brain tissue, or PBMCs (not recorded which). The receptors here all came from a human donor with low-grade glioma or glioblastoma, undergoing nonglioma brain surgery, or in good health (not recorded which).

CDR3 region: CASSQESAYAPYGYTF. In nucleotides, the CDR3 is TGTGCCAGCAGCCAAGAATCCGCCTATGCCCCCTATGGCTACACCTTC. The chain carries TRBV4-2 and TRBJ1-2; D is undetermined. Germline assignment: CDR1 LGHNA and CDR2 YNFKEQ. There are 16 residues in the CDR3. With 0 bases removed from V and 4 bases from J, the gap between germline ends came to 15 bases.

This clonotype was observed a few times. J is TRBJ2-7 and V is TRBV20-1; 11 bases map to TRBD2. In germline, CDR1 is DFQATT, CDR2 SNEGSKA (reference sequence). The CDR3 has 14 amino acids. V was clipped by 1 base and J by 3 bases; unmatched bases: 2. The CDR3 sequence: CSARGTSGFYEQYF. In DNA form, the CDR3 reads TGCAGTGCTAGAGGGACTAGCGGGTTCTACGAGCAGTACTTC.

About this clonotype: Sequence at one end of the junction differs from germline and may be a read error. The chain links TRBV28 to TRBJ2-3, with D tentatively TRBD2 (5 bases). CDR3 length equals 16 residues. Germline CDR1 reads MDHEN; CDR2 reads SYDVKM. The CDR3 loop is CAGSPTDSPRTDTQYF. In DNA, the CDR3 is TGTGCCGGCAGTCCGACGGACTCCCCTCGAACAGATACGCAGTATTTT.

This clonotype was picked up many times. This sequence joins TRBV27 and TRBJ2-2, with D unclear. Germline CDR1 MNHEY, CDR2 SMNVEV (reference sequence). V was clipped by 2 bases and J by 0 bases, with 10 bases between them. The length of the CDR3 is 16 residues. CDR3 sequence (DNA): TGTGCCAGCAGTTTAGTCGGGTTCGCGAACACCGGGGAGCTGTTTTTT. Translated: CASSLVGFANTGELFF.

In this sample, this clonotype turned up a few times. V usage is TRBV6-9 and J usage is TRBJ2-7; D gene unclear. The CDR3 is 13 residues long. Germline CDR1 reads MNHGY; CDR2 reads SVAAGI. Trimming took 7 bases from V and 2 from J, leaving 12 bases between them. The CDR3 DNA follows: TGTGCCAGCAAGTTTGGGCTCCCCTACGAGCAGTACTTC. Translating gives CASKFGLPYEQYF.

This clonotype was picked up many times. V and J are TRBV6-1 and TRBJ2-2; D not resolved. Trimming took off 0 bases at V and 7 bases at J, with 12 bases between the two ends. Germline V gene sequence: CDR1 MNHNS, CDR2 SASEGT. The CDR3 covers 15 residues. The CDR3 bases are TGTGCCAGCAGTGAAGCCTGGCCAATAGGCGGGGAGCTGTTTTTT. Translation: CASSEAWPIGGELFF.

The J gene is TRBJ2-7, the V gene TRBV6-6, with 9 bases that match TRBD2. The V segment lost 6 bases and the J segment 7 bases; nucleotides outside the gene matches: 16. Germline lookup yields CDR1 MNHNY and CDR2 SVGAGI (reference sequence). This CDR3 region has 16 residues. The CDR3 region has the DNA TGTGCCAGCAGCCCCCTCACTCCTAGCGGGATAATGGAGCAGTACTTC. It yields the protein CASSPLTPSGIMEQYF.

This clonotype has a count of ten or more. The chain uses TRBV28 and TRBJ1-6, with D perhaps TRBD1 (5 bases). The ends were cut back, 5 bases at V and 9 bases at J, with 11 bases in the middle. The CDR3 loop spans 13 amino acids. Germline V gene lookup returns CDR1 MDHEN and CDR2 SYDVKM. Here the CDR3 DNA reads TGTGCCAGCAGTCGGGGCGCACGTTCACCCCTCCACTTT. It encodes CASSRGARSPLHF.

Notes on this clonotype: Just one base apart from a much larger clone, this may be a read error. V is TRBV27 and J is TRBJ1-3, with D unclear. The CDR3 is 16 residues long. Per the germline V gene, CDR1 is MNHEY and CDR2 is SMNVEV (reference sequence). The CDR3 reads CASSEYLRSSGSTIYF. The CDR3 region has the DNA TGTGCCAGCAGTGAATATCTCCGGAGCTCTGGAAGCACCATATATTTT.

V and J are TRBV19 and TRBJ2-1; TRBD2 matches at 7 bases. This CDR3 is built from 16 residues. The V segment lost 1 base and the J segment 6 bases; nucleotides outside the gene matches: 9. Germline loops: CDR1 LNHDA, CDR2 SQIVND (reference sequence). CDR3 bases: TGTGCCAGTAGTATAGTTACCACTAGCGAGTTCAATGAGCAGTTCTTC. Translated, it gives CASSIVTTSEFNEQFF. Full variable domain (missing parts from reference TRBV19 and TRBJ2-1): DGGITQSPKYLFRKEGQNVTLSCEQNLNHDAMYWYRQDPGQGLRLIYYSQIVNDFQKGDIAEGYSVSREKKESFPLTVTSAQKNPTAFYLCASSIVTTSEFNEQFFGPGTRLTVL.

With respect to this clonotype: A much bigger clone sits one base away, suggesting this may be a read error. The V gene is TRBV27, the J gene TRBJ2-3, with TRBD1 identical over 8 bases. Germline V gives CDR1 MNHEY, CDR2 SMNVEV (reference sequence). CDR3 length: 15 residues. The CDR3 coding sequence is TGTGCCAGCAGTCAGCAGGGGGCAGGCACAGATGCGCAGTATTTT. Translated: CASSQQGAGTDAQYF.

This chain links TRBV29-1 with TRBJ2-7; either TRBD1 or TRBD2 may supply D (5 bases each). The germline V gene encodes CDR1 SQVTM and CDR2 ANQGSEA. CDR3 size: 14 residues. The V gene lost 4 bases and the J gene lost 2 bases, with 15 bases spanning the gap. CDR3 residues: CSVVRGERPYEQYF. For the CDR3, the DNA is TGCAGCGTTGTGAGAGGGGAGAGACCCTACGAGCAGTACTTC.

The rearrangement uses TRBV7-2 and TRBJ2-7; D gene ambiguous. Looked up from germline, CDR1 is SGHTA and CDR2 is FQGNSA. Deletions cut 0 bases from V and 7 bases from J, with 10 bases between. The CDR3 has 13 residues. The CDR3 protein is CASSLARSVEQYF. In nucleotides, the CDR3 is TGTGCCAGCAGCTTAGCAAGATCGGTGGAGCAGTACTTC.

About this clonotype itself: The CDR3 end shows no conserved phenylalanine or tryptophan, and so a read error is likely. CDR3 in amino acids: CASNPRDPYEQYS. CDR3 nucleotide sequence: TGTGCCAGCAACCCACGTGATCCCTACGAGCAGTACTCC. J is TRBJ2-7 and V is TRBV28; D remains ambiguous. The V gene lost 7 bases and the J gene lost 2 bases, with 12 bases spanning the gap. Germline CDR1 reads MDHEN; CDR2 reads SYDVKM. This CDR3 comprises 13 residues.

There are many counts of this clonotype. The rearrangement uses TRBV15 and TRBJ1-5, with 10 bases fitting TRBD1. Germline V gene data show CDR1 as LNHNV and CDR2 as YYDKDF (reference sequence). There are 16 residues in the CDR3. V gave up 11 bases and J gave up 0 bases; unmatched junction bases: 10. This CDR3 reads CAASRDRGYSNQPQHF. CDR3 nucleotides: TGTGCCGCTTCCCGGGACAGGGGATATAGCAATCAGCCCCAGCATTTT.

Comment on this clonotype: A much larger clone lies a single base off, so this may be a read error. The gene calls are TRBV6-5 and TRBJ2-7; D not resolved. The V gene's germline CDR1 is MNHEY and CDR2 SVGAGI. There are 12 residues in the CDR3. V was cut by 7 bases and J by 2 bases, with 9 bases left in between. This CDR3 reads CASNHRTYEQYF. CDR3 in DNA: TGTGCCAGCAATCACCGTACCTACGAGCAGTACTTC.

This chain connects TRBV28 to TRBJ1-1; possibly TRBD1 for D (5 bases). Trimming took 3 bases from V and 2 from J, leaving 13 bases between them. Germline values: CDR1 MDHEN, CDR2 SYDVKM. The CDR3 extends over 15 amino acids. In nucleotides, the CDR3 is TGTGCCAGCAGTTTCCCTGGGCAGGGAAACACTGAAGCTTTCTTT. Translated, it gives CASSFPGQGNTEAFF.

This clonotype was observed a few times. The genes are TRBV12-3 or TRBV12-4 and TRBJ1-2; TRBD1 is a possible D gene (5 bases). Trimming removed 3 bases from V and 4 bases from J, with 12 bases in between. This CDR3 is built from 14 residues. CDR3 DNA: TGTGCCAGCAGTTTTTCGGACAAAGGCTATGGCTACACCTTC. It specifies CASSFSDKGYGYTF.

This chain connects TRBV11-3 to TRBJ2-1; tentatively, D is TRBD1 or TRBD2 (6 bases each). The germline V and J ends were trimmed by 1 base and 8 bases, with 12 bases remaining between them. The CDR3 contains 14 residues. CDR1 and CDR2 (germline): SGHNT, YENEEA. CDR3 bases: TGTGCCAGCAGCTTAGCGGGGGCCGGGGATGAGCAGTTCTTC. Translation: CASSLAGAGDEQFF.

This clonotype was counted at least ten times. Here the CDR3 reads CSAMRGLRSYNEQFF. The CDR3 nucleotides read TGCAGTGCTATGAGGGGGCTTAGGTCCTACAATGAGCAGTTCTTC. The chain is built from TRBV20-1 and TRBJ2-1; 7 nucleotides align to TRBD1. Unmatched junction bases numbered 7, after V lost 4 bases and J lost 1 base. CDR1 and CDR2 from the germline V gene are DFQATT and SNEGSKA (reference sequence). This CDR3 is 15 amino acids long.

This clonotype was recorded a few times. The chain is built from TRBV9 and TRBJ2-3; D gene unclear. The CDR3 covers 16 residues. Germline CDR1 and CDR2: SGDLS and YYNGEE. V lost 2 bases and J lost 3, with 16 bases in between. CDR3 amino acids: CASSVHTAPVTDTQYF. The CDR3 nucleotides are TGTGCCAGCAGCGTTCATACCGCCCCGGTAACAGATACGCAGTATTTT.

Concerning this clonotype: This sequence may be a read error, since a much larger clone differs from it by one base. The chain couples TRBV28 to TRBJ1-2; tentative D call: TRBD1 (6 bases). This CDR3 contains 13 residues. Per germline, CDR1 MDHEN and CDR2 SYDVKM. The CDR3 DNA reads TGTGCCAGAAGTTCCCCAGGGGCGAGGGGCTACACCTTC. Encoded protein: CARSSPGARGYTF.

V gene TRBV19 combines with J gene TRBJ1-1; D not certain. CDR3 size: 14 residues. Germline V gene lookup returns CDR1 LNHDA and CDR2 SQIVND (reference sequence). Trimming left V 3 bases short and J 5 bases short, with 13 bases between. CDR3 in amino acids: CASSIRVAKTEAFF. CDR3 sequence (DNA): TGTGCCAGTAGTATTAGGGTTGCGAAGACTGAAGCTTTCTTT.

The chain has TRBV20-1 and TRBJ2-3; 11 nucleotides match TRBD2. CDR1 and CDR2 (germline): DFQATT, SNEGSKA (reference sequence). The length of the CDR3 is 16 residues. J lost 8 bases, V lost 3 bases, and 13 bases had no gene match. This CDR3 is CSARSLRLAGQGTQYF. CDR3 nucleotides: TGCAGTGCTAGGTCACTAAGACTAGCGGGGCAAGGTACGCAGTATTTT.

On this clonotype: This sequence may be a read error, since a much larger clone differs from it by one base. This chain joins TRBV28 and TRBJ1-1; D remains unclear. Germline V CDR1 and CDR2: MDHEN, SYDVKM. CDR3 length: 14 residues. The V and J ends lost 5 bases and 2 bases respectively, with 12 bases between them. CDR3 residues: CASSPQRINTEAFF. In nucleotides, the CDR3 is TGTGCCAGCAGTCCTCAAAGGATCAACACTGAAGCTTTCTTT.

The CDR3 bases are TGTGCCAGCTGCCCCGGACAGGTCCGACAGCCCCAGCATTTT. Amino acids: CASCPGQVRQPQHF. The V gene is TRBV2, the J gene TRBJ1-5, with 7 nucleotides matching TRBD1. This CDR3 region has 14 residues. Germline trimming cut 8 bases from V and 7 bases from J; bases unmatched to any gene: 11. Germline V CDR1 and CDR2: SNHLY, FYNNEI.

This clonotype was seen only a few times. V is TRBV6-2 or TRBV6-3 and J is TRBJ2-7; 9 bases fit TRBD2. The germline V gene encodes CDR1 MNHEY and CDR2 SVGEGT. The CDR3 totals 15 residues. V trimming: 7 bases; J trimming: 1 base; junction bases outside the gene matches: 8. CDR3 loop: CASILAGVRSYEQYF. The DNA of the CDR3 is TGTGCCAGCATTTTAGCGGGAGTTAGGTCCTACGAGCAGTACTTC.

As for this clonotype: A read error is possible here, since a much larger clone lies one base away. The genes are TRBV20-1 and TRBJ2-1; 8 nucleotides align to TRBD2. The germline CDR1 and CDR2 sequences are DFQATT and SNEGSKA (reference sequence). The CDR3 is 16 amino acids. The CDR3 DNA follows: TGCAGTGCTAGAGATCCGAGCGGGGGACGCCCCAATAAGCAGTTCTTC. Protein sequence: CSARDPSGGRPNKQFF.

Concerning this clonotype: One base away lies a much larger clone, so this may be a sequencing read error. The CDR3 DNA sequence: TGTGCCAGCAGTCCCGAAAACAGGCAATATGACTACACCTTC. This gives the protein CASSPENRQYDYTF. The V and J genes are TRBV25-1 and TRBJ1-2; the D gene is possibly TRBD1 (5 bases). CDR3 length: 14 amino acids. Germline V gene data show CDR1 as MGHDK and CDR2 as SYGVNS.